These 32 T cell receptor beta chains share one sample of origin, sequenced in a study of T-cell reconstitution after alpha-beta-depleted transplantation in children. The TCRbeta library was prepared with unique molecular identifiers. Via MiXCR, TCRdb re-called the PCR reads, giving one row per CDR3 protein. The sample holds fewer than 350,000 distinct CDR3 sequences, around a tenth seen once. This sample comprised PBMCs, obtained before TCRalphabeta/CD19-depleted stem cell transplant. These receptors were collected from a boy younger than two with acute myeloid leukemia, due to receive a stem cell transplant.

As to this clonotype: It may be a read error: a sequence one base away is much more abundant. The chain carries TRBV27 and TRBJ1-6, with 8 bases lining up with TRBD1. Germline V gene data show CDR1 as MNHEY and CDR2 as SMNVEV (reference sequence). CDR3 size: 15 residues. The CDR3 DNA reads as TGTGCCAGCAGTTATGGACAGGGAGGAAATTCACACCTCCACTTT. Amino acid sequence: CASSYGQGGNSHLHF.

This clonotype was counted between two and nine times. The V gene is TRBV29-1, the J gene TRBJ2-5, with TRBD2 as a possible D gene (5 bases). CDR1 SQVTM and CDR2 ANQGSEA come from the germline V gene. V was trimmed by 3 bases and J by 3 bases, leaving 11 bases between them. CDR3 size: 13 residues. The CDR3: CSVESSWKETQYF. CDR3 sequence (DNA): TGCAGCGTTGAGTCTAGCTGGAAAGAGACCCAGTACTTC.

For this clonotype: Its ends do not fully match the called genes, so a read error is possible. This CDR3 reads CASRRGLGLGNIQNF. CDR3 in DNA: TGTGCCAGCAGGAGGGGTTTGGGGCTGGGAAACATTCAGAACTTC. The chain joins TRBV6-1 to TRBJ2-4; D might be TRBD1 or TRBD2, each matching 5 bases. Germline CDR1 MNHNS, CDR2 SASEGT. The CDR3 is 15 residues long.

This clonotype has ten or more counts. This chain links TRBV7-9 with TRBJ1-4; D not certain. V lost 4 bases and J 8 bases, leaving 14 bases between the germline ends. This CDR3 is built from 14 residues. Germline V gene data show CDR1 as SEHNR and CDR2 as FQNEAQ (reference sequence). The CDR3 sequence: CASSYLARQEKLFF. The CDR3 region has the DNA TGTGCCAGCAGCTACCTGGCCCGCCAGGAAAAACTGTTTTTT.

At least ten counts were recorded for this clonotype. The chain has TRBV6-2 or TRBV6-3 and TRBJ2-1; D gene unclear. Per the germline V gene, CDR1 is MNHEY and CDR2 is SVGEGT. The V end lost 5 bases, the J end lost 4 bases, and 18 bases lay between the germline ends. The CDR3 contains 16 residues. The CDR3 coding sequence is TGTGCCAGCAGTCTACCCTCCAGTATCCGTTACAATGAGCAGTTCTTC. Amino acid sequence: CASSLPSSIRYNEQFF.

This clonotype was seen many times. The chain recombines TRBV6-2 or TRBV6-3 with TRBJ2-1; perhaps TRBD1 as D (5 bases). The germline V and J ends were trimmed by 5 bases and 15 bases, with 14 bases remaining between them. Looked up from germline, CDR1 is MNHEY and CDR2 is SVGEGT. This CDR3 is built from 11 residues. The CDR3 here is CASSHALQGFF. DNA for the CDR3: TGTGCCAGCAGTCACGCCCTGCAGGGGTTCTTC.

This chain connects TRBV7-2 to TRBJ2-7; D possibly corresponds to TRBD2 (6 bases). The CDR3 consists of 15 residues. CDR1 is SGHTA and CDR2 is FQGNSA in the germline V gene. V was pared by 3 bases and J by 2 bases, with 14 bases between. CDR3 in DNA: TGTGCCAGCAGCTTCACTAGCCGAGAAGCCTACGAGCAGTACTTC. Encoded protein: CASSFTSREAYEQYF. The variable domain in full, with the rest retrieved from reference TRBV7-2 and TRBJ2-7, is GAGVSQSPSNKVTEKGKDVELRCDPISGHTALYWYRQSLGQGLEFLIYFQGNSAPDKSGLPSDRFSAERTGGSVSTLTIQRTQQEDSAVYLCASSFTSREAYEQYFGPGTRLTVT.

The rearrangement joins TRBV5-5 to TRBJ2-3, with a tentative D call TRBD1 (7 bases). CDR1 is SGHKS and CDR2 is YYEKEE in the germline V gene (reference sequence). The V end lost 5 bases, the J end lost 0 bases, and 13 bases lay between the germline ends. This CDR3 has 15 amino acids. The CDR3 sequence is CASREGQPSTDTQYF. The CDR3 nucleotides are TGTGCCAGCAGGGAGGGACAGCCCAGCACAGATACGCAGTATTTT.

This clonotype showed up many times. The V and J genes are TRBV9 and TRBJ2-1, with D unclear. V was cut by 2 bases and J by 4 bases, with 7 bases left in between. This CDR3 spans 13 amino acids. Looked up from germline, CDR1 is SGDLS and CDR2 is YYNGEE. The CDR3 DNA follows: TGTGCCAGCAGCGTGTCAGCATACAATGAGCAGTTCTTC. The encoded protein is CASSVSAYNEQFF. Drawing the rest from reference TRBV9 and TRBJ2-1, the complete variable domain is DSGVTQTPKHLITATGQRVTLRCSPRSGDLSVYWYQQSLDQGLQFLIQYYNGEERAKGNILERFSAQQFPDLHSELNLSSLELGDSALYFCASSVSAYNEQFFGPGTRLTVL.

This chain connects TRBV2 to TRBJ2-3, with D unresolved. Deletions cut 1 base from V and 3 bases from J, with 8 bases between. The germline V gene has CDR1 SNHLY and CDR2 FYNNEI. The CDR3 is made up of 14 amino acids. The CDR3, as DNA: TGTGCCAGCAGTGAAGTGCAAAATACAGATACGCAGTATTTT. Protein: CASSEVQNTDTQYF.

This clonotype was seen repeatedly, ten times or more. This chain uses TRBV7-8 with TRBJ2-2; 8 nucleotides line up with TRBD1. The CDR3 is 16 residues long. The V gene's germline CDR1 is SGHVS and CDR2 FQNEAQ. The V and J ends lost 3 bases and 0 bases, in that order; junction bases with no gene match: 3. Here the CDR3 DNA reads TGTGCCAGCAGCTTCTCGACAGGGGCGAACACCGGGGAGCTGTTTTTT. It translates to CASSFSTGANTGELFF.

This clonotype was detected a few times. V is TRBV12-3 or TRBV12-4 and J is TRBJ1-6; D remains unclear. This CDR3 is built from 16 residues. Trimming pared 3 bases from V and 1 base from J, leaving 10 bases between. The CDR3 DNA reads TGTGCCAGCAGTTTTGCCCCTGGTTCCTATAATTCACCCCTCCACTTT. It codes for CASSFAPGSYNSPLHF.

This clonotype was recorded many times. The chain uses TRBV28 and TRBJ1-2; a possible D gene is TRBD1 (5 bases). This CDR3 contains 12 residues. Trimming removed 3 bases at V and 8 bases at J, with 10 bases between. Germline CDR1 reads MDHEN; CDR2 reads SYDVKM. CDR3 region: CASSFQGRGYTF. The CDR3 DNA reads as TGTGCCAGCAGTTTCCAGGGCCGGGGCTACACCTTC.

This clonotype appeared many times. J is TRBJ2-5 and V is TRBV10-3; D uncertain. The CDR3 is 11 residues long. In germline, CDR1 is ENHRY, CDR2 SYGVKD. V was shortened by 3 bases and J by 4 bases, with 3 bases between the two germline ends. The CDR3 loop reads CAISERETQYF. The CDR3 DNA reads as TGTGCCATCAGTGAAAGAGAGACCCAGTACTTC.

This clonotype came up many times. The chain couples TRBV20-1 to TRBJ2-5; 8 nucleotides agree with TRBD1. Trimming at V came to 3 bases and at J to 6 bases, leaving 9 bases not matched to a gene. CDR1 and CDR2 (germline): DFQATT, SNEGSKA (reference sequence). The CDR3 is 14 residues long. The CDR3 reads CSASGQGAQKTQYF. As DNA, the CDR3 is TGCAGTGCTAGTGGGCAGGGGGCGCAAAAGACCCAGTACTTC.

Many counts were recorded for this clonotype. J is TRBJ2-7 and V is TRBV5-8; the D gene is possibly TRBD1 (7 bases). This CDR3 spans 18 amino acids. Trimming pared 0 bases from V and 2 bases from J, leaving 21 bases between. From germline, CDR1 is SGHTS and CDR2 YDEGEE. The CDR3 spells CASSLVGGTTGNPYEQYF. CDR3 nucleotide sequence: TGTGCCAGCAGCTTGGTGGGGGGTACGACAGGGAATCCCTACGAGCAGTACTTC.

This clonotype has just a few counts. CDR3 sequence: CASSLRRGTSGRVSYNEQFF. The DNA for the CDR3 is TGTGCCAGCAGTTTACGCCGTGGGACTAGCGGGAGGGTTTCCTACAATGAGCAGTTCTTC. The rearrangement uses TRBV28 and TRBJ2-1; TRBD2 matches at 16 bases. CDR3 length: 20 amino acids. Per germline, CDR1 MDHEN and CDR2 SYDVKM. V lost 2 bases and J lost 1; bases outside the gene matches: 8.

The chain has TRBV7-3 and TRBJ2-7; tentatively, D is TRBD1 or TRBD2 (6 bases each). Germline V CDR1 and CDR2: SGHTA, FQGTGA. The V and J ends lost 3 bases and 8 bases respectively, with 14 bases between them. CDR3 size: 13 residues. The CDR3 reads CASSFEQGGQQYF. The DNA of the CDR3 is TGTGCCAGCAGCTTTGAACAGGGAGGACAGCAGTACTTC.

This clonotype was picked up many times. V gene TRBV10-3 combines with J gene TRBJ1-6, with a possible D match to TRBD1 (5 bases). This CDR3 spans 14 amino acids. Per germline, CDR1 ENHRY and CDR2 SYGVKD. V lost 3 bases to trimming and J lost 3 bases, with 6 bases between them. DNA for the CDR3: TGTGCCATCAGTGAACAGGTCTATAATTCACCCCTCCACTTT. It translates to CAISEQVYNSPLHF.

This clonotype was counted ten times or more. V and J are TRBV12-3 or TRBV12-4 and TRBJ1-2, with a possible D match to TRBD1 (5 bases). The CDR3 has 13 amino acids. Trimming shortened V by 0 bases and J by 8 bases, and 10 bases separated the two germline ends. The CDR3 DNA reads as TGTGCCAGCAGTTTAGCCGGGGGACGGGGCTACACCTTC. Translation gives CASSLAGGRGYTF.

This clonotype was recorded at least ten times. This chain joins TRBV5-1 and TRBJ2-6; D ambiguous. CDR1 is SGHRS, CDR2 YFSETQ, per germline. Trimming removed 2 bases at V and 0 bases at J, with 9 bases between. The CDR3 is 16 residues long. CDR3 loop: CASSLAGPSGANVLTF. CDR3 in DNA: TGCGCCAGCAGCTTAGCAGGCCCCTCTGGGGCCAACGTCCTGACTTTC.

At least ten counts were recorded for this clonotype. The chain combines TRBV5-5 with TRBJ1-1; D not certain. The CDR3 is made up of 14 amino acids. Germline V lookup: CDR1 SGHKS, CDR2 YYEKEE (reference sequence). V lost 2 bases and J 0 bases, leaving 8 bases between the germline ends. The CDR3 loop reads CASSFVPMNTEAFF. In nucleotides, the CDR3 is TGTGCCAGCAGCTTTGTACCAATGAACACTGAAGCTTTCTTT.

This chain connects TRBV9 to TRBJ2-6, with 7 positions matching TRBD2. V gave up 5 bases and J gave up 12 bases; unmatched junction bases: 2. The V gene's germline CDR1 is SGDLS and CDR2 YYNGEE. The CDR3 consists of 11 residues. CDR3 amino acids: CASRPGGVLTF. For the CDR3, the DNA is TGTGCCAGCAGACCGGGGGGCGTCCTGACTTTC.

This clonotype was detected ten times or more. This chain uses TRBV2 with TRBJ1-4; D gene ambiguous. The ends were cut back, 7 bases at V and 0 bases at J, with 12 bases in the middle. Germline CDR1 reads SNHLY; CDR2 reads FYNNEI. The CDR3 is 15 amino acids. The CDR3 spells CASNLDTSTNEKLFF. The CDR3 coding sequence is TGTGCCAGCAACCTAGACACGTCAACTAATGAAAAACTGTTTTTT.

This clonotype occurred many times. CDR3 sequence (DNA): TGTGCCAGCAGCTTAGATCCTAGCGGGTTTGAGACCCAGTACTTC. This codes for CASSLDPSGFETQYF. J is TRBJ2-5 and V is TRBV7-2; TRBD2 matches 8 bases. This CDR3 contains 15 residues. Trimming at V came to 1 base and at J to 5 bases, leaving 6 bases not matched to a gene. The germline CDR1 and CDR2 sequences are SGHTA and FQGNSA.

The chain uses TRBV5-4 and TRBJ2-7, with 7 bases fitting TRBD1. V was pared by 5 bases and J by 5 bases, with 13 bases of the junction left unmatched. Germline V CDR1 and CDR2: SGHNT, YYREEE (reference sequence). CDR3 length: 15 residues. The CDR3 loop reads CASRGPTGLPDEQYF. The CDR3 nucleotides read TGTGCCAGCAGGGGTCCGACAGGGCTCCCGGACGAGCAGTACTTC. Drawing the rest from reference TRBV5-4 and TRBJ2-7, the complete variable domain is ETGVTQSPTHLIKTRGQQVTLRCSSQSGHNTVSWYQQALGQGPQFIFQYYREEENGRGNFPPRFSGLQFPNYSSELNVNALELDDSALYLCASRGPTGLPDEQYFGPGTRLTVT.

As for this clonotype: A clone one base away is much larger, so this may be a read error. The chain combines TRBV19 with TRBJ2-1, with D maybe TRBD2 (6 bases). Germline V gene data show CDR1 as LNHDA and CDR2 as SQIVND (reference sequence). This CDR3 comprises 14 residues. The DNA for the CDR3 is TGTCCCAGTAGTATTTCGACTAGGTACAATGAGCAGTTCTTC. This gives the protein CPSSISTRYNEQFF.

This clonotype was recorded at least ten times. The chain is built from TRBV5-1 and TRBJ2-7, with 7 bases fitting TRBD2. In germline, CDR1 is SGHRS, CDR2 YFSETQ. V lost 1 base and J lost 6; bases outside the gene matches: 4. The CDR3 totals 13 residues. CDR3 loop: CASSLWEGTEQYF. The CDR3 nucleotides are TGCGCCAGCAGCTTGTGGGAGGGGACCGAGCAGTACTTC. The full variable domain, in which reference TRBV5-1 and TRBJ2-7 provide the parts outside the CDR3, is KAGVTQTPRYLIKTRGQQVTLSCSPISGHRSVSWYQQTPGQGLQFLFEYFSETQRNKGNFPGRFSGRQFSNSRSEMNVSTLELGDSALYLCASSLWEGTEQYFGPGTRLTVT.

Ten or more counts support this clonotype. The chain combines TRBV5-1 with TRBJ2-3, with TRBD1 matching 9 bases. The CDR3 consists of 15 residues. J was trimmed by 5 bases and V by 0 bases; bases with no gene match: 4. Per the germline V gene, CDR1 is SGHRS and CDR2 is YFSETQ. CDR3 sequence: CASSLEGTGRDTQYF. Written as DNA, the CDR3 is TGCGCCAGCAGCTTGGAAGGGACAGGGCGAGATACGCAGTATTTT.

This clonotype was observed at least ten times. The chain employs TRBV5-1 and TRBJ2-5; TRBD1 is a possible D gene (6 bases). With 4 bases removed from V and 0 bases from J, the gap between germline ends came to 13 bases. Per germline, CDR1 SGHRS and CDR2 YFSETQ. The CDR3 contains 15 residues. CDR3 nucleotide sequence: TGCGCCAGCAGCCCGGGACACCGAAACCAAGAGACCCAGTACTTC. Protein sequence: CASSPGHRNQETQYF.

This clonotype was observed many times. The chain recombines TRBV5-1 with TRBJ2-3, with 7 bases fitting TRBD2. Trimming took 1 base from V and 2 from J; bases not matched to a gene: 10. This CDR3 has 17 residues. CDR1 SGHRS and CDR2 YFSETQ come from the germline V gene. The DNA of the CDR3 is TGCGCCAGCAGCTTGATCCATCCTAGCGGCCCCACAGATACGCAGTATTTT. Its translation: CASSLIHPSGPTDTQYF.

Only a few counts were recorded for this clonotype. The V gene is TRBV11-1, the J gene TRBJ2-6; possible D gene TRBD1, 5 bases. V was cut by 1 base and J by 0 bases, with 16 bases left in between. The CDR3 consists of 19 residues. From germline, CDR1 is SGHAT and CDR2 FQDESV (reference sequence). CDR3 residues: CASSLGTSLRDSGANVLTF. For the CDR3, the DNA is TGTGCCAGCAGCTTAGGGACAAGCCTCAGGGACTCTGGGGCCAACGTCCTGACTTTC.